The 12 T cell receptor beta chains presented below share a single source sample, sequenced in a study of identifying expanded T cells in peripheral blood. The repertoire was sequenced with immunoSEQ multiplex PCR; TCRdb's copy has only in-frame clones and lacks some. The data show around 60,000 clones, with over 80% seen just once and approximately 17% held by the top ten. Sequenced: blood. The receptors stem from a person between 18 and 75 years old in good health.

The genes are TRBV7-3 and TRBJ2-1; perhaps TRBD1 as D (5 bases). CDR1 is SGHTA, CDR2 FQGTGA, per germline. V was trimmed by 0 bases and J by 9 bases, leaving 9 bases between them. This CDR3 is built from 13 residues. CDR3 sequence reads: CASSLTGEGEQFF. For the CDR3, the DNA is TGTGCCAGCAGCTTAACAGGGGAAGGTGAGCAGTTCTTC.

The gene calls are TRBV19 and TRBJ1-3; the match to TRBD1 covers 12 bases. The V gene's germline CDR1 is LNHDA and CDR2 SQIVND (reference sequence). The CDR3 is 18 residues long. Trimming took 3 bases from V and 4 from J; bases not matched to a gene: 10. CDR3 protein: CASSIWDRGQYSGNTIYF. For the CDR3, the DNA is TGTGCCAGTAGTATTTGGGACAGGGGGCAATATTCCGGAAACACCATATATTTT.

The chain recombines TRBV7-3 with TRBJ1-1; 8 positions agree with TRBD1. The CDR3 has 14 residues. V trimming: 5 bases; J trimming: 11 bases; junction bases outside the gene matches: 13. Germline V gene sequence: CDR1 SGHTA, CDR2 FQGTGA. The CDR3 nucleotides are TGTGCCAGCAGCCCAGATGCCGGGACAGGAGGGGCTTTCTTT. Its translation is CASSPDAGTGGAFF.

This chain connects TRBV7-2 to TRBJ2-5; maybe TRBD2 (5 bases). The germline V and J ends were trimmed by 0 bases and 5 bases, with 10 bases remaining between them. The germline V gene encodes CDR1 SGHTA and CDR2 FQGNSA. CDR3 length: 14 residues. The CDR3 coding sequence is TGTGCCAGCAGCTTAGCCCGCGGCGGGGAGACCCAGTACTTC. Protein product: CASSLARGGETQYF. The whole variable domain, remainder taken from reference TRBV7-2 and TRBJ2-5, is GAGVSQSPSNKVTEKGKDVELRCDPISGHTALYWYRQSLGQGLEFLIYFQGNSAPDKSGLPSDRFSAERTGGSVSTLTIQRTQQEDSAVYLCASSLARGGETQYFGPGTRLLVL.

The V call is TRBV15, the J call TRBJ2-7, with D uncertain. The V gene's germline CDR1 is LNHNV and CDR2 YYDKDF (reference sequence). V lost 0 bases, J lost 0 bases, and 9 bases lay in between. The CDR3 covers 15 residues. Here the CDR3 DNA reads TGTGCCACCAGCAGAGAAGGCAGGCCCTCCTACGAGCAGTACTTC. It translates to CATSREGRPSYEQYF.

This chain links TRBV15 with TRBJ1-2, with D hard to call. CDR1 is LNHNV, CDR2 YYDKDF, per germline (reference sequence). This CDR3 region has 13 residues. V lost 2 bases, J lost 4 bases, and 8 bases lay in between. This CDR3 is CATSRQGSYGYTF. The CDR3 DNA sequence: TGTGCCACCAGCAGACAAGGGAGCTATGGCTACACCTTC.

The rearrangement uses TRBV7-2 and TRBJ2-5, with TRBD2 identical over 10 bases. The junction had 3 bases not matched to a gene; V was cut back by 0 bases and J by 5 bases. The CDR3 is 15 residues long. The germline gives CDR1 SGHTA, CDR2 FQGNSA. In DNA form, the CDR3 reads TGTGCCAGCAGCTTAGCCAGCGGGAGGGTTGAGACCCAGTACTTC. This sequence encodes CASSLASGRVETQYF.

This chain joins TRBV7-9 and TRBJ2-7, with D hard to call. V gave up 7 bases and J gave up 5 bases, with 6 bases separating them. CDR3 length equals 10 residues. The germline CDR1 and CDR2 sequences are SEHNR and FQNEAQ (reference sequence). This CDR3 is CASTPDEQYF. CDR3 nucleotides: TGTGCCAGCACCCCTGACGAGCAGTACTTC.

The J gene is TRBJ1-5, the V gene TRBV12-5; D gene ambiguous. There are 18 residues in the CDR3. The germline V gene has CDR1 LGHNT and CDR2 FRNRAP. V lost 1 base to trimming and J lost 1 base, with 17 bases between them. DNA of the CDR3: TGTGCTAGTGGTTTGGCATGGGCAGGTCGATTAAGCAATCAGCCCCAGCATTTT. Protein: CASGLAWAGRLSNQPQHF.

The CDR3 coding sequence is TGTGCCAGCCGAATGCGGGGTTCCTACAATGAGCAGTTCTTC. Encoded protein: CASRMRGSYNEQFF. This chain uses TRBV5-6 with TRBJ2-1, with D possibly TRBD2 on 6 matching bases. The CDR3 totals 14 residues. Per germline, CDR1 SGHDT and CDR2 YYEEEE. Trimming left V 7 bases short and J 1 base short, with 12 bases between. Filled out from reference TRBV5-6 and TRBJ2-1, the complete variable domain reads DAGVTQSPTHLIKTRGQQVTLRCSPKSGHDTVSWYQQALGQGPQFIFQYYEEEERQRGNFPDRFSGHQFPNYSSELNVNALLLGDSALYLCASRMRGSYNEQFFGPGTRLTVL.

This clone is labeled medium-sized. V usage is TRBV6-6 and J usage is TRBJ2-7; D not resolved. The CDR3 totals 12 residues. Deletions cut 10 bases from V and 4 bases from J, with 14 bases between. Per germline, CDR1 MNHNY and CDR2 SVGAGI (reference sequence). CDR3 DNA sequence: TGTGCCACTCTCGACGGACGTTACGAGCAGTACGTC. It yields the protein CATLDGRYEQYV.

The chain is built from TRBV9 and TRBJ2-1; 11 nucleotides line up with TRBD2. Looked up from germline, CDR1 is SGDLS and CDR2 is YYNGEE. The CDR3 contains 16 residues. The V gene end was trimmed by 4 bases and the J gene end by 7 bases; junction bases not matched to a gene: 10. The CDR3 nucleotides are TGTGCCAGCAGCCCCACGACTAGCGGGACAAAGAATGAGCAGTTCTTC. Translated: CASSPTTSGTKNEQFF.